These 6 T cell receptor beta chains were sequenced from one sample in a study of CD8 T cells in ankylosing spondylitis. Whole-study results and caveats: A motif in TCR beta, a set of under ten highly homologous variants, appeared characteristic of ankylosing spondylitis blood.

Their specific antigens are unknown. MiXCR was run by TCRdb on the 5' RACE reads, yielding one entry per CDR3 protein. The profile shows 700,000 to 850,000 distinct CDR3 sequences, 12% of them singletons. Sequencing was carried out using blood, either unsorted or a sorted T cell fraction (not recorded which). Receptors originate from a male donor with ankylosing spondylitis.

V is TRBV20-1 and J is TRBJ2-3; D remains ambiguous. The germline gives CDR1 DFQATT, CDR2 SNEGSKA (reference sequence). V gave up 5 bases and J gave up 1 base, with 19 bases separating them. CDR3 length: 16 amino acids. The CDR3, as DNA: TGCAGTGCTGGGTGGACCGGCGGAGTCGGCACAGATACGCAGTATTTT. Translating gives CSAGWTGGVGTDTQYF.

The rearrangement uses TRBV28 and TRBJ2-3, with 15 bases fitting TRBD2. Losses at the gene ends were 5 bases for V and 5 bases for J; bases not matched to a gene: 5. The CDR3 is 16 residues long. The V gene's germline CDR1 is MDHEN and CDR2 SYDVKM. DNA for the CDR3: TGTGCCAGCAGTCCCCGGACTAGCGGGAGGGTAGATACGCAGTATTTT. It is translated as CASSPRTSGRVDTQYF.

The chain employs TRBV7-6 and TRBJ2-5; D perhaps matches TRBD2 (6 bases). V was pared by 5 bases and J by 0 bases, with 10 bases between. Germline V lookup: CDR1 SGHVS, CDR2 FNYEAQ. This CDR3 is built from 14 residues. CDR3 in DNA: TGTGCCAGCAGCGCTAGACTAGACCAAGAGACCCAGTACTTC. It codes for CASSARLDQETQYF. Looking up the rest from reference TRBV7-6 and TRBJ2-5 gives the full variable domain: GAGVSQSPRYKVTKRGQDVALRCDPISGHVSLYWYRQALGQGPEFLTYFNYEAQQDKSGLPNDRFSAERPEGSISTLTIQRTEQRDSAMYRCASSARLDQETQYFGPGTRLLVL.

The rearrangement links TRBV7-3 to TRBJ2-1; TRBD2 might be the D (5 bases). CDR3 length equals 15 residues. Trimming removed 3 bases at V and 5 bases at J, with 14 bases between. Germline V gene data show CDR1 as SGHTA and CDR2 as FQGTGA. The CDR3 nucleotides are TGTGCCAGCAGCTTCCCCGGACTGAGGGACAATGAGCAGTTCTTC. Translation: CASSFPGLRDNEQFF.

This chain connects TRBV11-1 to TRBJ2-1; 8 nucleotides align to TRBD2. Germline-derived CDR1 and CDR2 are SGHAT and FQDESV (reference sequence). After removal of 1 base from V and 0 bases from J, the junction contained 8 bases not matched to a gene. The CDR3 contains 18 residues. The CDR3, as DNA: TGTGCCAGCAGCTTAGGTAGCGGGATGACTAGCTCCTACAATGAGCAGTTCTTC. Translating it yields CASSLGSGMTSSYNEQFF.

This clonotype occurred many times. CDR3 DNA sequence: TGTGCCAGCAGGGGACTAGCGGAGTACAATGAGCAGTTCTTC. Translation: CASRGLAEYNEQFF. The chain is built from TRBV7-2 and TRBJ2-1, with 11 positions matching TRBD2. V lost 6 bases and J lost 4; bases outside the gene matches: 2. The CDR3 is 14 amino acids. Germline-derived CDR1 and CDR2 are SGHTA and FQGNSA.